The clone carrying this TCR beta chain was counted once. The data are from a study of technical replicates of blood from several donors. From germline, CDR1 is SGDLS and CDR2 YYNGEE. Trimming shortened V by 0 bases and J by 0 bases, and 6 bases separated the two germline ends. The length of the CDR3 is 14 residues. TCRdb keeps only in-frame clones here, not all; method: immunoSEQ multiplex PCR. The repertoire includes around 92,000 clones, around 95% of them detected once, and roughly 0.2% sits in the top ten. The J gene is TRBJ1-1, the V gene TRBV9; D unclear. The sequenced material came from T cells isolated from PBMCs. This clonotype was obtained from a human donor in good health. The CDR3 DNA reads as TGTGCCAGCAGCGTAGGAAACTTGAACACTGAAGCTTTCTTT. Amino acid sequence: CASSVGNLNTEAFF.